The source of this TCR beta chain is a study of blood T cell repertoires in COVID-19. Study context: PBMCs, B-cell-depleted T cells, or T cells were the source of the cDNA or gDNA that made up the material.

In assigning cohorts, the study relied on participant-reported clinical history. Recovered status applied to Cohort 3 donors who had two consecutive negative PCRs. It also applied to those with clearance or with symptom resolution. Study processing details: Reference gene primers were amplified, and this amplification served to estimate nucleated cell counts. Using immunoSEQ multiplex PCR, the repertoire was profiled, and TCRdb retains in-frame clones only, with some absent. V and J calls and clone size are copied from that table; D and trimming were computed from the DNA. The sample contains some 100,000 clones, 65% to 90% of which appear only once. Trimming stripped 4 bases from V and 4 bases from J, with 13 bases between. The germline V gene has CDR1 SGHRS and CDR2 YFSETQ. The CDR3 spans 14 residues.

Sequencing was performed on PBMCs or T cells enriched from blood (not recorded which). The chain uses TRBV5-1 and TRBJ2-3; a weak D match, TRBD2 (5 bases). The origin of this receptor is a woman aged 45 to 65 who had recovered from COVID-19. The CDR3 protein is CASSLASMADTQYF. The CDR3 coding sequence is TGCGCCAGCAGCCTCGCTAGCATGGCAGATACGCAGTATTTT.